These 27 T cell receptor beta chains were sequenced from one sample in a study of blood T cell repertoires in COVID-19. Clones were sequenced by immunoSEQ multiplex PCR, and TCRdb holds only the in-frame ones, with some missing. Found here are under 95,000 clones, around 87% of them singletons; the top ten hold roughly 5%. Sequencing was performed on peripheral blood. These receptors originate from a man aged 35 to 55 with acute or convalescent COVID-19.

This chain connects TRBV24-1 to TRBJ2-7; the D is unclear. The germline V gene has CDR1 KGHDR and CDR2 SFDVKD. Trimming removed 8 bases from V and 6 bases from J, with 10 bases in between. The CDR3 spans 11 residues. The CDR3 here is CATIAPGEQYF. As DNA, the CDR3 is TGTGCCACCATAGCCCCGGGCGAGCAGTACTTC.

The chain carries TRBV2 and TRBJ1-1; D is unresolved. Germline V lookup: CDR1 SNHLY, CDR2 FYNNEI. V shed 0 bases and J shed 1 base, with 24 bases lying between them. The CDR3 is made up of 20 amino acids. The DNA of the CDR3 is TGTGCCAGCAGTGAAGCGCGCAGAGCTAGTTGGGAGGATGGGAACACTGAAGCTTTCTTT. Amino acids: CASSEARRASWEDGNTEAFF.

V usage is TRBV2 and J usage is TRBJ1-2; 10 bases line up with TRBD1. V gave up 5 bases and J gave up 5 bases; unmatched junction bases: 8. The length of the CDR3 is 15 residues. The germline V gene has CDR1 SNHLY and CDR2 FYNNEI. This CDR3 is CASSKTPGQGYGYTF. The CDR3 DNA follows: TGTGCCAGCAGTAAGACCCCGGGACAGGGGTATGGCTACACCTTC.

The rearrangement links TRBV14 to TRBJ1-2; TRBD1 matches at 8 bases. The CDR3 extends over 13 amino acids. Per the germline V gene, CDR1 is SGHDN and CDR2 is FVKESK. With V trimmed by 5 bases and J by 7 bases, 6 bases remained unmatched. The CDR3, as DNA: TGTGCCAGCAGCTGGACAGGGTGGAGTGGCTACACCTTC. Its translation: CASSWTGWSGYTF.

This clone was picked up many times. The CDR3 here is CTSSQDWQVNTGELFF. CDR3 coding DNA: TGCACCAGCAGCCAAGATTGGCAGGTTAACACCGGGGAGCTGTTTTTT. The genes are TRBV1 and TRBJ2-2; TRBD1, the D gene given by the table, was not confirmed from the DNA. TRBV1 corresponds to a pseudogene. The CDR3 has 16 residues.

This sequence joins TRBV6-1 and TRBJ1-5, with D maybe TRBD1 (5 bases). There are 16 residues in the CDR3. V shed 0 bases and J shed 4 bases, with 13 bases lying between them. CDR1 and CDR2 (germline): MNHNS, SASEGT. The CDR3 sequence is CASSEALGGGNQPQHF. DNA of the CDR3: TGTGCCAGCAGTGAAGCGCTCGGGGGGGGAAATCAGCCCCAGCATTTT.

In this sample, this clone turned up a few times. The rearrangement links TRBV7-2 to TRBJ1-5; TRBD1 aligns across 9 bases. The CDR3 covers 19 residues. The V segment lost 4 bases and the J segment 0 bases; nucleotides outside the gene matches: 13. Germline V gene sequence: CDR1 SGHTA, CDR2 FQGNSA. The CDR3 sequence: CASSSNPGTGSLSNQPQHF. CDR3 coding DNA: TGTGCCAGCAGCTCCAACCCCGGGACAGGGTCACTTAGCAATCAGCCCCAGCATTTT.

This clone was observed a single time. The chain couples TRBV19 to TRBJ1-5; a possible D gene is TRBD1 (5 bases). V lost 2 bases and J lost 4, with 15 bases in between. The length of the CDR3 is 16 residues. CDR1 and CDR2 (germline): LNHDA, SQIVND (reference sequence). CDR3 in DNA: TGTGCCAGTAGTATAAGCGCGGGGACTCTTAATCAGCCCCAGCATTTT. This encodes CASSISAGTLNQPQHF.

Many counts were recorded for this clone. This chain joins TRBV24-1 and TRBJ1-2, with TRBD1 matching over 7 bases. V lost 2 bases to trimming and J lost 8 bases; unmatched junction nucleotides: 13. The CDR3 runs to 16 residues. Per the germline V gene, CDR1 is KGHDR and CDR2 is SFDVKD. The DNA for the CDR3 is TGTGCCACCAGTGATTCTCGATCAGCAGGGGGGTTAGGCTACACCTTC. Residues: CATSDSRSAGGLGYTF.

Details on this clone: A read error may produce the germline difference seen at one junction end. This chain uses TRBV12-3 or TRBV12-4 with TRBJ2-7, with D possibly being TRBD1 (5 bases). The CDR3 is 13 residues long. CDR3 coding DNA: TGTGCCAGAAGTTGGGCGACAGAGTACGAGCAGTACTTC. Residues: CARSWATEYEQYF.

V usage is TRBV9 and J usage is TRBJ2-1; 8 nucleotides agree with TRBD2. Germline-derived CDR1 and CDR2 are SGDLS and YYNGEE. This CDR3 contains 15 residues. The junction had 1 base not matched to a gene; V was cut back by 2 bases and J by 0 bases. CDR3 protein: CASSVREGSYNEQFF. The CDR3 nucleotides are TGTGCCAGCAGCGTCCGGGAGGGCTCCTACAATGAGCAGTTCTTC.

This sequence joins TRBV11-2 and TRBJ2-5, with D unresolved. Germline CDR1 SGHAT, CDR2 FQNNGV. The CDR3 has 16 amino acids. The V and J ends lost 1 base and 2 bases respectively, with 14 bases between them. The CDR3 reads CASSLGATQEQETQYF. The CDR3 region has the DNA TGTGCCAGCAGCTTAGGAGCAACCCAAGAACAAGAGACCCAGTACTTC. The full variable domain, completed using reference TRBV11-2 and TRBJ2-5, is EAGVAQSPRYKIIEKRQSVAFWCNPISGHATLYWYQQILGQGPKLLIQFQNNGVVDDSQLPKDRFSAERLKGVDSTLKIQPAKLEDSAVYLCASSLGATQEQETQYFGPGTRLLVL.

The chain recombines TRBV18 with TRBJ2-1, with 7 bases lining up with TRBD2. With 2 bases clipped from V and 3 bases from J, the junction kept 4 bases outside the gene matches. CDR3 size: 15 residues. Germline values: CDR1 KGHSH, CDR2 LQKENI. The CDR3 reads CASSPSAGNYNEQFF. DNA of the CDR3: TGTGCCAGCTCACCATCAGCGGGGAACTACAATGAGCAGTTCTTC. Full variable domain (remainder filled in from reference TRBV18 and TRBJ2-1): NAGVMQNPRHLVRRRGQEARLRCSPMKGHSHVYWYRQLPEEGLKFMVYLQKENIIDESGMPKERFSAEFPKEGPSILRIQQVVRGDSAAYFCASSPSAGNYNEQFFGPGTRLTVL.

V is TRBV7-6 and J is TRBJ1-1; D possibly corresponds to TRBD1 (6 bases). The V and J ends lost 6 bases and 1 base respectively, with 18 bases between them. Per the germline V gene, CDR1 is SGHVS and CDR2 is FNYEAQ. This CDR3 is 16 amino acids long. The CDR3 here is CASSKAQGRSNTEAFF. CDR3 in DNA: TGTGCCAGCAGTAAAGCACAGGGACGCTCGAACACTGAAGCTTTCTTT.

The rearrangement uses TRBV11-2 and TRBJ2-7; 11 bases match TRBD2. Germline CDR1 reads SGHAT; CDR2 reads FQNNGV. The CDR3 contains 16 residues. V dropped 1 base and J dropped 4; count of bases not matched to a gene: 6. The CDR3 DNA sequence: TGTGCCAGCAGCTTAGTCAACGGGACTAGCGGATACGAGCAGTACTTC. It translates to CASSLVNGTSGYEQYF.

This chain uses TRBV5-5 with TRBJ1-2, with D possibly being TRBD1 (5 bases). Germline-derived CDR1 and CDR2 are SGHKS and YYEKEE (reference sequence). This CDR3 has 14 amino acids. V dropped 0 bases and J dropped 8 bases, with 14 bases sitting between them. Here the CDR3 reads CASSLDPPGEGYTF. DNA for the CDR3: TGTGCCAGCAGCTTGGACCCTCCGGGGGAAGGCTACACCTTC.

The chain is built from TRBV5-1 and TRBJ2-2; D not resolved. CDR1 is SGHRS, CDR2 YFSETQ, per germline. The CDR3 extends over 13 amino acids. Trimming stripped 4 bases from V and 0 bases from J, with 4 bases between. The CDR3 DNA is TGCGCCAGCAGCCCAGCGAACACCGGGGAGCTGTTTTTT. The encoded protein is CASSPANTGELFF.

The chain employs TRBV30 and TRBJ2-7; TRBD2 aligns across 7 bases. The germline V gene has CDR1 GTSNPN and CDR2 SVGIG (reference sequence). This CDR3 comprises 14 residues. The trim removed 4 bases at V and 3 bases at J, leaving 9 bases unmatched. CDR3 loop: CAWTSGYEVYEQYF. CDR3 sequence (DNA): TGTGCCTGGACTAGCGGCTACGAAGTCTACGAGCAGTACTTC. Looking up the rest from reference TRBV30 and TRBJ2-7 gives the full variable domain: SQTIHQWPATLVQPVGSPLSLECTVEGTSNPNLYWYRQAAGRGLQLLFYSVGIGQISSEVPQNLSASRPQDRQFILSSKKLLLSDSGFYLCAWTSGYEVYEQYFGPGTRLTVT.

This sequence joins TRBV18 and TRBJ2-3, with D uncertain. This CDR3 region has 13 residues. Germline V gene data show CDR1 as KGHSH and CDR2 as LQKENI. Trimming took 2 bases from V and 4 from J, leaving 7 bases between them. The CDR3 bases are TGTGCCAGCTCACCAACGGTTCCAGATACGCAGTATTTT. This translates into CASSPTVPDTQYF.

The chain's CDR3 is CASSHSDGTGGPEAFF. DNA of the CDR3: TGCGCCAGCAGCCACTCAGACGGGACAGGGGGACCTGAAGCTTTCTTT. V and J are TRBV4-1 and TRBJ1-1; the match to TRBD1 covers 11 bases. Germline CDR1 MGHRA, CDR2 YSYEKL. V was pared by 3 bases and J by 6 bases, with 9 bases of the junction left unmatched. CDR3 length: 16 residues.

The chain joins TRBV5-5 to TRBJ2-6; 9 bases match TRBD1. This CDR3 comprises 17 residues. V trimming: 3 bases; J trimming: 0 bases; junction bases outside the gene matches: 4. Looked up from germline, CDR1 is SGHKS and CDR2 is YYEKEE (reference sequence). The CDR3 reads CASSSTGQGSGANVLTF. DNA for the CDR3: TGTGCCAGCAGCTCCACGGGACAGGGCTCTGGGGCCAACGTCCTGACTTTC.

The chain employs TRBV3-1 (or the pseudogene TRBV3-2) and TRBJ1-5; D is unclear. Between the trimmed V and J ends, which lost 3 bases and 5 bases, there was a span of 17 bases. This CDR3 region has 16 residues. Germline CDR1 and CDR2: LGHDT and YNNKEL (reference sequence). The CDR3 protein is CASSQGRLGRDQPQHF. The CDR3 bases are TGTGCCAGCAGCCAGGGTAGGTTGGGGAGGGATCAGCCCCAGCATTTT.

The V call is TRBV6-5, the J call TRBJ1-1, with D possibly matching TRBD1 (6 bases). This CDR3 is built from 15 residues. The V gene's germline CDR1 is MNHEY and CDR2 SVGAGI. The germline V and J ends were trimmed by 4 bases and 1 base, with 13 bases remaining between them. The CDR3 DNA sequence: TGTGCCAGCAGTTCCCAGGGGTGGGGGAACACTGAAGCTTTCTTT. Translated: CASSSQGWGNTEAFF.

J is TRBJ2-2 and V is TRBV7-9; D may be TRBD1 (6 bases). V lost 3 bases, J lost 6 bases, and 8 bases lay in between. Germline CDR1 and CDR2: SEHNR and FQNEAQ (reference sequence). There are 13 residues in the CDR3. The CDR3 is CASSFAGAGELFF. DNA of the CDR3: TGTGCCAGCAGCTTTGCAGGGGCCGGGGAGCTGTTTTTT.

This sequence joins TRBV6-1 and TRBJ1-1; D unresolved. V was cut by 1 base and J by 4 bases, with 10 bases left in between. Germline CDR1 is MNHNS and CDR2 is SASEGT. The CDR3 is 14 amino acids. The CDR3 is CASSEDQEGTEAFF. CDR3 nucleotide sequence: TGTGCCAGCAGTGAAGATCAGGAGGGCACTGAAGCTTTCTTT.

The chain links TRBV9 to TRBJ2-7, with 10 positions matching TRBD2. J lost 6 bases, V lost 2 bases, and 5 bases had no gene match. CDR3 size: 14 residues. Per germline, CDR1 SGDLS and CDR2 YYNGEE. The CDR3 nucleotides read TGTGCCAGCAGCGTCAGCGGGGGGGCGGGCGAGCAGTACTTC. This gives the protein CASSVSGGAGEQYF. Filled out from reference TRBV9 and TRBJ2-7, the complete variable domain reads DSGVTQTPKHLITATGQRVTLRCSPRSGDLSVYWYQQSLDQGLQFLIQYYNGEERAKGNILERFSAQQFPDLHSELNLSSLELGDSALYFCASSVSGGAGEQYFGPGTRLTVT.

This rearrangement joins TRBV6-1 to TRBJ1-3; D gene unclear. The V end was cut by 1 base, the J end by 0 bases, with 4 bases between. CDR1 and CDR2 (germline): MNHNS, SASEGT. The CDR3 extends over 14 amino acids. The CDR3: CASSEESSGNTIYF. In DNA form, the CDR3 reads TGTGCCAGCAGTGAAGAGAGCTCTGGAAACACCATATATTTT.